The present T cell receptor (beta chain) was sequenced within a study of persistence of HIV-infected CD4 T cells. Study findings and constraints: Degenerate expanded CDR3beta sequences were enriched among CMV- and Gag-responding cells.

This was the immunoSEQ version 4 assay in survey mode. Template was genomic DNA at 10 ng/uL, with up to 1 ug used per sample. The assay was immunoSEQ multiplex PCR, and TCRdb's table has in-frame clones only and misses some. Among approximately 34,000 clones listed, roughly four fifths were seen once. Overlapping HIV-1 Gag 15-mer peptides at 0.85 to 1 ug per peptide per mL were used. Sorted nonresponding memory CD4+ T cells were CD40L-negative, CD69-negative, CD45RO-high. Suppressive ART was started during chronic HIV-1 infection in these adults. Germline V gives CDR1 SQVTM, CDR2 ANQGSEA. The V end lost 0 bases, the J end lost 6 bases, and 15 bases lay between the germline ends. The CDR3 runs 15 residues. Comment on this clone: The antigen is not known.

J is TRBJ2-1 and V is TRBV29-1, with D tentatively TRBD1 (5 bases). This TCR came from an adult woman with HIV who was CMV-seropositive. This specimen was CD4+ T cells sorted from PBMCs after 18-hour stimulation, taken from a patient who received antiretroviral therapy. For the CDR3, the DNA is TGCAGCGTTGAAGACCCTCCAGGGTATGGCAATGAGCAGTTCTTC. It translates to CSVEDPPGYGNEQFF.